This T cell receptor beta chain comes out of a study of glioma-infiltrating T cells. The study, taken as a whole, reports: Very few CDR3 sequences were shared between tissue and blood. Non-neoplastic patients had below-expected tissue-blood divergence, while all gliomas exceeded expectation.

V dropped 2 bases and J dropped 6 bases, with 13 bases sitting between them. This CDR3 is built from 14 residues. Amplification of TCR alpha and beta CDR3 regions from RNA used iRepertoire nested multiplex PCR. One-step reverse transcription and amplification started from about 100-400 ng of tissue mRNA or PBMC total RNA. TCRdb re-analysed the multiplex PCR reads in MiXCR, keeping a single row per CDR3 protein. The table shows about 140,000 distinct CDR3 sequences, with more than 35% occurring only once. For this clonotype: Its target is not known.

Sequencing was carried out using glioma tissue, nonneoplastic brain tissue, or PBMCs (not recorded which). The TCR comes from a human donor with low-grade glioma or glioblastoma, undergoing nonglioma brain surgery, or in good health (not recorded which). This rearrangement joins TRBV12-3 or TRBV12-4 to TRBJ1-2; D might be TRBD1 (6 bases). In DNA form, the CDR3 reads TGTGCCAGCAGTTTAAACGGTCAGGGGAATGGCTACACCTTC. Encoded protein: CASSLNGQGNGYTF.